A single sample gave rise to the 26 T cell receptor beta chains below, sequenced in a study of blood T cell repertoires in COVID-19. Some clones are missing from TCRdb's copy, which holds only in-frame ones; the method was immunoSEQ multiplex PCR. The sample has about 160,000 clones; 70% to 85% are singletons. Sequenced input: peripheral blood. The receptors were sampled from a woman aged 40-49 years with COVID-19, enrolled during active disease.

V gene TRBV6-2 or TRBV6-3 combines with J gene TRBJ1-5; D possibly corresponds to TRBD1 (5 bases). This CDR3 contains 13 residues. CDR1 and CDR2 (germline): MNHEY, SVGEGT. V was cut by 2 bases and J by 6 bases, with 8 bases left in between. CDR3 sequence reads: CASSYHRSQPQHF. The CDR3 nucleotides are TGTGCCAGCAGTTACCACAGGAGTCAGCCCCAGCATTTT.

CDR3 in DNA: TGTGCCAGCAGCTTAACCAGTCGCGAGCAGTACTTC. It is translated as CASSLTSREQYF. The chain combines TRBV7-9 with TRBJ2-7; D is unresolved. Between the trimmed V and J ends, which lost 2 bases and 6 bases, there was a span of 8 bases. This CDR3 spans 12 amino acids. Germline-derived CDR1 and CDR2 are SEHNR and FQNEAQ (reference sequence).

V and J are TRBV28 and TRBJ2-5; possible D gene TRBD1, 6 bases. V was shortened by 3 bases and J by 5 bases, with 19 bases between the two germline ends. The CDR3 extends over 16 amino acids. CDR1 MDHEN and CDR2 SYDVKM come from the germline V gene. CDR3 DNA sequence: TGTGCCAGCAGTTTCGGGACACTTAATAATTGGGAGACCCAGTACTTC. Translation: CASSFGTLNNWETQYF.

This rearrangement joins TRBV11-2 to TRBJ1-4; 10 bases match TRBD1. With 4 bases clipped from V and 12 bases from J, the junction kept 8 bases outside the gene matches. The CDR3 covers 14 residues. Germline V CDR1 and CDR2: SGHAT, FQNNGV. This chain's CDR3 is CASSWGQGMVELFF. The CDR3 nucleotides read TGTGCCAGCAGCTGGGGACAGGGGATGGTGGAACTGTTTTTT.

CDR3 residues: CASSRPPQGGAAKNIQYF. Here the CDR3 DNA reads TGTGCCAGCAGCCGACCGCCACAGGGGGGAGCGGCCAAAAACATTCAGTACTTC. This rearrangement joins TRBV5-6 to TRBJ2-4, with 8 bases that match TRBD1. V dropped 4 bases and J dropped 1; count of bases not matched to a gene: 13. The germline gives CDR1 SGHDT, CDR2 YYEEEE. This CDR3 has 18 amino acids. Filled out from reference TRBV5-6 and TRBJ2-4, the complete variable domain reads DAGVTQSPTHLIKTRGQQVTLRCSPKSGHDTVSWYQQALGQGPQFIFQYYEEEERQRGNFPDRFSGHQFPNYSSELNVNALLLGDSALYLCASSRPPQGGAAKNIQYFGAGTRLSVL.

The chain joins TRBV5-4 to TRBJ2-3, with 10 bases identical to TRBD1. CDR1 and CDR2 (germline): SGHNT, YYREEE (reference sequence). V shed 4 bases and J 1 base; nucleotides not matched to a gene: 3. The CDR3 sequence is 15 residues long. The CDR3 region is CASSADRGRTDTQYF. CDR3 sequence (DNA): TGTGCCAGCAGCGCCGACAGGGGGCGCACAGATACGCAGTATTTT.

Only one count was recorded for this clone. CDR3 DNA sequence: TGTGCCACCTCGGATCCCGACAGCACTGAAGCTTTCTTT. This gives the protein CATSDPDSTEAFF. This sequence joins TRBV24-1 and TRBJ1-1; tentative D call: TRBD1 (5 bases). Per germline, CDR1 KGHDR and CDR2 SFDVKD. This CDR3 is 13 amino acids long. V was trimmed by 9 bases and J by 4 bases, leaving 14 bases between them.

This sequence joins TRBV5-1 and TRBJ2-5; 9 nucleotides line up with TRBD1. CDR1 is SGHRS, CDR2 YFSETQ, per germline. With 4 bases clipped from V and 5 bases from J, the junction kept 12 bases outside the gene matches. CDR3 size: 16 residues. CDR3 protein: CASSETGTGMEETQYF. The CDR3 coding sequence is TGCGCCAGCAGCGAAACCGGGACAGGGATGGAGGAGACCCAGTACTTC.

The V and J genes are TRBV19 and TRBJ2-7; TRBD2 matches 7 bases. This CDR3 contains 13 residues. V shed 6 bases, J shed 3 bases, and the junction held 5 bases outside the gene matches. The germline CDR1 and CDR2 sequences are LNHDA and SQIVND (reference sequence). CDR3 in amino acids: CASSVGRVYEQYF. CDR3 DNA sequence: TGTGCCAGTAGCGTGGGGAGGGTCTACGAGCAGTACTTC.

V and J are TRBV7-2 and TRBJ1-5; TRBD1 might be the D (5 bases). V was trimmed by 5 bases and J by 7 bases, leaving 12 bases between them. The CDR3 is made up of 13 amino acids. Looked up from germline, CDR1 is SGHTA and CDR2 is FQGNSA. The CDR3, as DNA: TGTGCCAGCAGCCGTTACCAGGGACAGCCCCAGCATTTT. This codes for CASSRYQGQPQHF.

The V and J genes are TRBV28 and TRBJ2-1; D gene ambiguous. CDR1 MDHEN and CDR2 SYDVKM come from the germline V gene. The CDR3 extends over 16 amino acids. V was clipped by 3 bases and J by 1 base, with 13 bases between them. The CDR3 spells CASSFGQTLSYNEQFF. In DNA, the CDR3 is TGTGCCAGCAGTTTTGGGCAGACCCTATCCTACAATGAGCAGTTCTTC.

The chain joins TRBV27 to TRBJ2-3; TRBD2 aligns across 14 bases. V was clipped by 6 bases and J by 6 bases; unmatched bases: 2. CDR1 is MNHEY and CDR2 is SMNVEV in the germline V gene (reference sequence). The CDR3 loop spans 14 amino acids. This chain's CDR3 is CASRTSGRVDTQYF. Written as DNA, the CDR3 is TGTGCCAGCAGGACTAGCGGGAGGGTGGATACGCAGTATTTT.

This clone has only one observation. This chain connects TRBV19 to TRBJ2-2, with TRBD2 as a possible D gene (6 bases). CDR1 LNHDA and CDR2 SQIVND come from the germline V gene (reference sequence). The CDR3 runs to 14 residues. The V gene lost 5 bases and the J gene lost 2 bases, with 9 bases spanning the gap. The CDR3 sequence is CASSAGPNTGELFF. CDR3 DNA: TGTGCCAGTAGTGCGGGACCAAACACCGGGGAGCTGTTTTTT.

The chain employs TRBV7-9 and TRBJ2-5; possibly TRBD2 for D (6 bases). The V end was cut by 0 bases, the J end by 2 bases, with 10 bases between. The CDR3 length is 15 residues. The germline gives CDR1 SEHNR, CDR2 FQNEAQ (reference sequence). CDR3 DNA: TGTGCCAGCAGCTTAGCGCTGGGACTGCAAGAGACCCAGTACTTC. Translating it yields CASSLALGLQETQYF.

This chain links TRBV19 with TRBJ1-6; 7 bases match TRBD1. The CDR3 runs 16 residues. Losses at the gene ends were 5 bases for V and 7 bases for J; bases not matched to a gene: 11. Germline CDR1 is LNHDA and CDR2 is SQIVND (reference sequence). The DNA of the CDR3 is TGTGCCAGTAGTCCGAAGACAGGGTGGGGGAATTCACCCCTCCACTTT. Translation: CASSPKTGWGNSPLHF. The full variable domain, with the rest looked up from reference TRBV19 and TRBJ1-6, is DGGITQSPKYLFRKEGQNVTLSCEQNLNHDAMYWYRQDPGQGLRLIYYSQIVNDFQKGDIAEGYSVSREKKESFPLTVTSAQKNPTAFYLCASSPKTGWGNSPLHFGNGTRLTVT.

The J gene is TRBJ1-5, the V gene TRBV25-1; D remains unclear. V shed 0 bases and J shed 5 bases, with 8 bases lying between them. CDR1 is MGHDK, CDR2 SYGVNS, per germline. This CDR3 is built from 14 residues. The CDR3 nucleotides are TGTGCCAGCAGTGAATACACAGCACATCAGCCCCAGCATTTT. Encoded protein: CASSEYTAHQPQHF.

The genes are TRBV6-5 and TRBJ1-4; possible D gene TRBD1, 5 bases. This CDR3 contains 14 residues. V was trimmed by 6 bases and J by 6 bases, leaving 14 bases between them. Germline CDR1 and CDR2: MNHEY and SVGAGI. The CDR3 sequence: CASRSVQDYEKLFF. In nucleotides, the CDR3 is TGTGCCAGCAGAAGTGTACAGGATTATGAAAAACTGTTTTTT.

J is TRBJ2-2 and V is TRBV7-9; TRBD1 agrees at 8 bases. The CDR3 consists of 14 residues. In germline, CDR1 is SEHNR, CDR2 FQNEAQ (reference sequence). The ends lost 8 bases at V and 3 bases at J; junction bases unmatched: 5. The CDR3 DNA sequence: TGTGCCAGCCGTACAGGGGGATACACCGGGGAGCTGTTTTTT. Translated, it gives CASRTGGYTGELFF. Variable domain in full (rest from reference TRBV7-9 and TRBJ2-2): DTGVSQNPRHKITKRGQNVTFRCDPISEHNRLYWYRQTLGQGPEFLTYFQNEAQLEKSRLLSDRFSAERPKGSFSTLEIQRTEQGDSAMYLCASRTGGYTGELFFGEGSRLTVL.

The chain recombines TRBV12-1 with TRBJ1-2; TRBD1, as called in the table, went unchecked against the DNA. TRBV12-1 is reported as a pseudogene. This CDR3 spans 14 amino acids. CDR3 region: CASSSGDRDYGYTF. The CDR3 nucleotides are TGTGCCAGCAGCTCGGGGGACAGGGACTATGGCTACACCTTC.

This clone appeared once. The V and J genes are TRBV19 and TRBJ2-1; possibly TRBD2 for D (6 bases). The V end lost 1 base, the J end lost 8 bases, and 15 bases lay between the germline ends. The CDR3 has 15 amino acids. Germline CDR1 LNHDA, CDR2 SQIVND (reference sequence). The CDR3 is CASSIVADSGDEQFF. As DNA, the CDR3 is TGTGCCAGTAGTATAGTGGCGGACTCGGGGGATGAGCAGTTCTTC.

To note about this clone: A read error may produce the germline difference seen at one junction end. The V and J genes are TRBV6-1 and TRBJ2-3, with D maybe TRBD1 (5 bases). Germline V lookup: CDR1 MNHNS, CDR2 SASEGT. This CDR3 contains 16 residues. The CDR3: CASREGRQGWVDTQYF. For the CDR3, the DNA is TGTGCCAGCAGAGAAGGGCGGCAGGGTTGGGTGGATACGCAGTATTTT.

The CDR3 DNA is TGTGCCTGGAGCACAGGGAGTTACGAGCAGTACGTC. Its translation: CAWSTGSYEQYV. The V call is TRBV30, the J call TRBJ2-7, with D tentatively TRBD1 (6 bases). CDR1 is GTSNPN and CDR2 is SVGIG in the germline V gene (reference sequence). Deletions cut 3 bases from V and 4 bases from J, with 10 bases between. The CDR3 length is 12 residues.

This chain joins TRBV6-6 and TRBJ2-3, with D maybe TRBD2 (6 bases). V was cut by 3 bases and J by 4 bases, with 14 bases left in between. CDR1 and CDR2 from the germline V gene are MNHNY and SVGAGI (reference sequence). This CDR3 region has 15 residues. CDR3 sequence reads: CASSYQTRRADTQYF. For the CDR3, the DNA is TGTGCCAGCAGTTATCAGACTAGACGAGCAGATACGCAGTATTTT.

This chain connects TRBV5-1 to TRBJ2-7; 14 bases map to TRBD2. The V segment lost 2 bases and the J segment 0 bases; nucleotides outside the gene matches: 7. Germline values: CDR1 SGHRS, CDR2 YFSETQ. The CDR3 has 18 residues. Here the CDR3 reads CASSLGLAGGPISYEQYF. The CDR3 nucleotides read TGCGCCAGCAGCTTAGGACTAGCGGGAGGCCCAATCTCCTACGAGCAGTACTTC.

V usage is TRBV2 and J usage is TRBJ2-7; tentatively, D is TRBD2 (7 bases). Germline assignment: CDR1 SNHLY and CDR2 FYNNEI. The CDR3 totals 12 residues. V was cut by 7 bases and J by 7 bases, with 14 bases left in between. In nucleotides, the CDR3 is TGTGCCAGCACAGGGGAGGGAATTGAGCAGTACGTC. It is translated as CASTGEGIEQYV.

The genes are TRBV7-2 and TRBJ2-3; 9 bases match TRBD2. V was pared by 5 bases and J by 6 bases, with 12 bases of the junction left unmatched. The CDR3 is 16 amino acids. CDR1 and CDR2 (germline): SGHTA, FQGNSA. The CDR3 is CASSPRAGGDRDTQYF. CDR3 sequence (DNA): TGTGCCAGCAGCCCCCGAGCGGGAGGTGATAGGGATACGCAGTATTTT.